The TCR beta chain under discussion was sequenced for a study of OX40 agonist ivuxolimab in advanced cancers. Turning to the study itself: Ivuxolimab, an antibody that agonizes OX40 (CD134), was administered to the patients. Study findings and constraints: The study found that CD8+ T cells averaged more expanded clones than CD4+.

Some clones are missing from TCRdb's copy, which holds only in-frame ones; the method was immunoSEQ multiplex PCR. This table holds around 47,000 clones, roughly nine tenths found once. This clone was recorded a few times. Its target is unknown. Per germline, CDR1 MNHNS and CDR2 SASEGT. The CDR3 is 15 residues long. V lost 6 bases, J lost 8 bases, and 22 bases lay in between. The rearrangement joins TRBV6-1 to TRBJ1-2; TRBD1 might be the D (6 bases). This sample comprised CD4+ or CD8+ T cells sorted from blood, obtained in a trial of the OX40 agonist ivuxolimab. This receptor was obtained from an adult with an advanced solid tumor such as melanoma, head and neck, liver or kidney cancer. The CDR3 DNA reads TGTGCCAGCAGCCCCAGGGGCGGCCGTTTAGGCGGCTACACCTTC. It specifies CASSPRGGRLGGYTF.